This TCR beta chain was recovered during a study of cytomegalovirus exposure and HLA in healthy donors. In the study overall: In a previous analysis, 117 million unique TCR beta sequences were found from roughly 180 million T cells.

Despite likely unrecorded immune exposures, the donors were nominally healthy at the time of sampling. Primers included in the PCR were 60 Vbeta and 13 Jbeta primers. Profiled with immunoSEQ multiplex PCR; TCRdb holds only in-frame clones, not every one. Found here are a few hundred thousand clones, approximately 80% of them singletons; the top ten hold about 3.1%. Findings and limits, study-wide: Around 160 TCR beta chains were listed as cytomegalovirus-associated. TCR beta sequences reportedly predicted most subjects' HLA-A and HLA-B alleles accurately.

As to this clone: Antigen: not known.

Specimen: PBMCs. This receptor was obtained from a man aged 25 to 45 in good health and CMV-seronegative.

The CDR3 spells CASTFRANTGELFF. Here the CDR3 DNA reads TGTGCCAGCACCTTCAGGGCGAACACCGGGGAGCTGTTTTTT. The chain is built from TRBV6-1 and TRBJ2-2, with D perhaps matching TRBD1 (5 bases). V was pared by 7 bases and J by 0 bases, with 9 bases between. Germline CDR1 reads MNHNS; CDR2 reads SASEGT. The CDR3 consists of 14 residues.